Presented here are 27 T cell receptor beta chains from one specimen sequenced in a study of blood T cell repertoires in COVID-19. Method: immunoSEQ multiplex PCR; TCRdb's copy keeps in-frame clones and lacks some. The sample includes 250,000 to 300,000 clones, around 90% of them seen just once. Sequencing was carried out using peripheral blood. These TCRs come from a man over 45 with acute or convalescent COVID-19.

This clone has only a few counts. CDR3 bases: TGTGCCAGCAGCGCTCAGGGGCTGAATAATTCACCCCTCCACTTT. Translated: CASSAQGLNNSPLHF. V gene TRBV9 combines with J gene TRBJ1-6, with a tentative D call TRBD1 (6 bases). In germline, CDR1 is SGDLS, CDR2 YYNGEE. This CDR3 comprises 15 residues. V was pared by 3 bases and J by 5 bases, with 12 bases between.

V gene TRBV12-3 or TRBV12-4 combines with J gene TRBJ1-2; no definite D call. Trimming left V 3 bases short and J 1 base short, with 6 bases between. The CDR3 sequence is 13 residues long. The CDR3 bases are TGTGCCAGCAGTTTCGGGGATAACTATGGCTACACCTTC. This translates into CASSFGDNYGYTF.

This clone was detected only once. The V and J genes are TRBV11-2 and TRBJ1-5; 7 nucleotides agree with TRBD1. The V gene end was trimmed by 5 bases and the J gene end by 2 bases; junction bases not matched to a gene: 12. This CDR3 region has 17 residues. Germline V gene data show CDR1 as SGHAT and CDR2 as FQNNGV. This CDR3 reads CASSQRTTGHRNQPQHF. The CDR3 coding sequence is TGTGCCAGCAGCCAACGGACGACAGGGCATCGCAATCAGCCCCAGCATTTT.

This sequence joins TRBV3-1 (or the pseudogene TRBV3-2) and TRBJ1-2; possibly TRBD1 for D (5 bases). Germline V gene lookup returns CDR1 LGHDT and CDR2 YNNKEL (reference sequence). Trimming took off 3 bases at V and 4 bases at J, with 9 bases between the two ends. There are 13 residues in the CDR3. The CDR3 loop is CASSQGGGYGYTF. For the CDR3, the DNA is TGTGCCAGCAGCCAGGGGGGTGGCTATGGCTACACCTTC.

This clone turned up a few times. The CDR3 loop is CASSPVGGGDTQYF. The CDR3 DNA sequence: TGTGCCAGCAGCCCAGTAGGGGGTGGGGATACGCAGTATTTT. V and J are TRBV11-2 and TRBJ2-3, with a weak D call TRBD1 (6 bases). With 5 bases removed from V and 6 bases from J, the gap between germline ends came to 15 bases. The CDR3 spans 14 residues. The germline gives CDR1 SGHAT, CDR2 FQNNGV.

This clone appeared a single time. This sequence joins TRBV9 and TRBJ2-5; D perhaps matches TRBD2 (5 bases). V was cut by 0 bases and J by 5 bases, with 11 bases left in between. Per germline, CDR1 SGDLS and CDR2 YYNGEE. The CDR3 extends over 14 amino acids. The CDR3 loop reads CASSVGLGVETQYF. CDR3 bases: TGTGCCAGCAGCGTAGGGTTGGGAGTTGAGACCCAGTACTTC.

V usage is TRBV19 and J usage is TRBJ1-2, with 9 bases that match TRBD1. V was clipped by 4 bases and J by 4 bases; unmatched bases: 4. Germline CDR1 LNHDA, CDR2 SQIVND (reference sequence). The CDR3 is 14 residues long. As DNA, the CDR3 is TGTGCCAGTAGTACCCGACAGGGGGTCTATGGCTACACCTTC. Its protein is CASSTRQGVYGYTF.

This clone appeared once. V gene TRBV11-2 combines with J gene TRBJ2-1, with TRBD1 matching over 8 bases. V lost 5 bases and J lost 3; bases outside the gene matches: 6. This CDR3 is built from 15 residues. Per germline, CDR1 SGHAT and CDR2 FQNNGV. The CDR3 loop is CASSVGTGYYNEQFF. Written as DNA, the CDR3 is TGTGCCAGCAGCGTCGGGACAGGTTACTACAATGAGCAGTTCTTC.

The chain joins TRBV6-5 to TRBJ2-1; a weak D match, TRBD1 (5 bases). Between the trimmed V and J ends, which lost 4 bases and 6 bases, there was a span of 10 bases. In germline, CDR1 is MNHEY, CDR2 SVGAGI. There are 13 residues in the CDR3. The CDR3 loop reads CASSLGRLNEQFF. CDR3 bases: TGTGCCAGCAGTTTGGGGCGGCTCAATGAGCAGTTCTTC.

This chain joins TRBV4-1 and TRBJ2-1; 8 bases fit TRBD2. The CDR3 covers 17 residues. Germline CDR1 and CDR2: MGHRA and YSYEKL. V lost 2 bases, J lost 3 bases, and 9 bases stayed unmatched. This CDR3 is CASSQLPGGTHYNEQFF. CDR3 nucleotides: TGCGCCAGCAGCCAACTCCCGGGGGGGACCCACTACAATGAGCAGTTCTTC.

This sequence joins TRBV6-1 and TRBJ2-4; maybe TRBD2 (5 bases). The CDR3 totals 15 residues. Germline V CDR1 and CDR2: MNHNS, SASEGT. Trimming removed 2 bases from V and 5 bases from J, with 13 bases in between. DNA of the CDR3: TGTGCCAGCAGTGAAAGGAGGAGTCTTGAAAACATTCAGTACTTC. Translating gives CASSERRSLENIQYF.

A note on this clone: The same CDR3 is also encoded by other DNA sequences in this sample. V gene TRBV15 combines with J gene TRBJ1-1, with D perhaps matching TRBD1 (5 bases). Germline lookup yields CDR1 LNHNV and CDR2 YYDKDF (reference sequence). This CDR3 is 13 amino acids long. V lost 5 bases and J 5 bases, leaving 12 bases between the germline ends. This CDR3 reads CATSSRGRTEAFF. CDR3 in DNA: TGTGCCACCAGCTCAAGGGGAAGAACTGAAGCTTTCTTT.

V and J are TRBV7-6 and TRBJ2-2, with 12 bases fitting TRBD2. V lost 5 bases and J lost 7; bases outside the gene matches: 11. CDR1 is SGHVS and CDR2 is FNYEAQ in the germline V gene. The CDR3 length is 17 residues. CDR3 amino acids: CASSPVLAGGLNGELFF. DNA of the CDR3: TGTGCCAGCAGCCCAGTACTAGCGGGGGGATTAAACGGGGAGCTGTTTTTT.

The CDR3 region is CASGGRGLNQPQHF. The DNA for the CDR3 is TGTGCCTCGGGGGGCAGGGGCCTCAATCAGCCCCAGCATTTT. V and J are TRBV21-1 and TRBJ1-5. TRBV21-1 is a known pseudogene. The CDR3 contains 14 residues.

The chain links TRBV19 to TRBJ1-5, with a tentative D call TRBD1 (6 bases). Germline V CDR1 and CDR2: LNHDA, SQIVND (reference sequence). CDR3 length equals 15 residues. V gave up 2 bases and J gave up 5 bases, with 13 bases separating them. CDR3 region: CASSIWGQGYQPQHF. The CDR3 DNA follows: TGTGCCAGTAGTATATGGGGGCAGGGGTATCAGCCCCAGCATTTT.

This chain links TRBV29-1 with TRBJ2-3, with a weak D call TRBD2 (6 bases). Germline CDR1 reads SQVTM; CDR2 reads ANQGSEA. V gave up 7 bases and J gave up 7 bases, with 15 bases separating them. This CDR3 spans 12 amino acids. CDR3 amino acids: CSGKGGENTQYF. CDR3 nucleotides: TGCAGCGGAAAGGGCGGGGAAAATACGCAGTATTTT.

This sequence joins TRBV18 and TRBJ1-1; a possible D gene is TRBD1 (5 bases). The CDR3 covers 17 residues. V was clipped by 3 bases and J by 2 bases, with 19 bases between them. Looked up from germline, CDR1 is KGHSH and CDR2 is LQKENI. CDR3 protein: CASSPSLLTDPNTEAFF. The CDR3, as DNA: TGTGCCAGCTCACCCAGCCTATTGACAGACCCCAACACTGAAGCTTTCTTT. Using reference TRBV18 and TRBJ1-1 for the parts outside the CDR3, the full variable domain is NAGVMQNPRHLVRRRGQEARLRCSPMKGHSHVYWYRQLPEEGLKFMVYLQKENIIDESGMPKERFSAEFPKEGPSILRIQQVVRGDSAAYFCASSPSLLTDPNTEAFFGQGTRLTVV.

CDR3 DNA: TGTGCCAGCAGCTCGGTCCGGGGGAGCACCTACAATGAGCAGTTCTTC. Translated, it gives CASSSVRGSTYNEQFF. The chain employs TRBV11-2 and TRBJ2-1; perhaps TRBD2 as D (6 bases). Germline V gene sequence: CDR1 SGHAT, CDR2 FQNNGV. Between the trimmed V and J ends, which lost 4 bases and 2 bases, there was a span of 15 bases. This CDR3 region has 16 residues.

This clone was observed a few times. The chain combines TRBV5-1 with TRBJ1-2; D is perhaps TRBD1 (6 bases). This CDR3 spans 15 amino acids. V was clipped by 0 bases and J by 4 bases, with 13 bases between them. The germline gives CDR1 SGHRS, CDR2 YFSETQ. The CDR3 region has the DNA TGCGCCAGCAGCTTGGCCGGAGGACAGTCCTATGGCTACACCTTC. Protein sequence: CASSLAGGQSYGYTF.

This rearrangement joins TRBV19 to TRBJ1-5; the match to TRBD1 covers 9 bases. The CDR3 extends over 15 amino acids. V dropped 7 bases and J dropped 4; count of bases not matched to a gene: 8. Per germline, CDR1 LNHDA and CDR2 SQIVND (reference sequence). The CDR3 nucleotides are TGTGCCAGTACTCTCGGGGGGACAGGGAATCAGCCCCAGCATTTT. It specifies CASTLGGTGNQPQHF.

The chain employs TRBV2 and TRBJ2-7; a possible D gene is TRBD2 (6 bases). The CDR3 spans 13 residues. Germline V lookup: CDR1 SNHLY, CDR2 FYNNEI. The V end was cut by 5 bases, the J end by 5 bases, with 13 bases between. CDR3 DNA: TGTGCCAGCAGTTCGGGGGTCCGGGACGAGCAGTACTTC. It specifies CASSSGVRDEQYF.

The V call is TRBV3-1 (or the pseudogene TRBV3-2), the J call TRBJ2-1; 14 bases agree with TRBD2. V shed 6 bases, J shed 7 bases, and the junction held 2 bases outside the gene matches. The CDR3 contains 14 residues. Germline CDR1 and CDR2: LGHDT and YNNKEL (reference sequence). The CDR3 loop reads CASRRLAGGNEQFF. DNA of the CDR3: TGTGCCAGCAGGAGACTAGCGGGGGGGAATGAGCAGTTCTTC.

The rearrangement joins TRBV6-5 to TRBJ1-3, with 7 bases lining up with TRBD1. The junction had 5 bases not matched to a gene; V was cut back by 2 bases and J by 1 base. This CDR3 comprises 16 residues. CDR1 MNHEY and CDR2 SVGAGI come from the germline V gene. CDR3: CASSYLGRGSGNTIYF. For the CDR3, the DNA is TGTGCCAGCAGTTACCTAGGCAGGGGGTCTGGAAACACCATATATTTT.

The V call is TRBV9, the J call TRBJ1-6; D gene uncertain. Trimming left V 3 bases short and J 2 bases short, with 6 bases between. The V gene's germline CDR1 is SGDLS and CDR2 YYNGEE. The CDR3 length is 14 residues. The CDR3 DNA is TGTGCCAGCAGCGACGGGGCCTATAATTCACCCCTCCACTTT. Its protein product is CASSDGAYNSPLHF.

The CDR3 coding sequence is TGTGCCAGTGGGGGTCGGGGGTGGACCGGGGAGCTGTTTTTT. It is translated as CASGGRGWTGELFF. The chain carries TRBV19 and TRBJ2-2, with D possibly being TRBD2 (6 bases). CDR1 and CDR2 from the germline V gene are LNHDA and SQIVND (reference sequence). The germline V and J ends were trimmed by 8 bases and 5 bases, with 15 bases remaining between them. This CDR3 contains 14 residues.

CDR3 sequence: CASSSVRSSYEQYF. In DNA form, the CDR3 reads TGTGCCAGCAGTTCGGTCCGGAGCTCCTACGAGCAGTACTTC. V is TRBV27 and J is TRBJ2-7; D is uncertain. The V gene's germline CDR1 is MNHEY and CDR2 SMNVEV (reference sequence). The V and J ends lost 4 bases and 0 bases respectively, with 10 bases between them. This CDR3 contains 14 residues.

The chain has TRBV9 and TRBJ2-7; 9 nucleotides match TRBD1. V shed 4 bases, J shed 0 bases, and the junction held 5 bases outside the gene matches. This CDR3 contains 15 residues. Germline-derived CDR1 and CDR2 are SGDLS and YYNGEE. The DNA for the CDR3 is TGTGCCAGCAGCTTCGGACAGGGGAGCTCCTACGAGCAGTACTTC. Protein product: CASSFGQGSSYEQYF.